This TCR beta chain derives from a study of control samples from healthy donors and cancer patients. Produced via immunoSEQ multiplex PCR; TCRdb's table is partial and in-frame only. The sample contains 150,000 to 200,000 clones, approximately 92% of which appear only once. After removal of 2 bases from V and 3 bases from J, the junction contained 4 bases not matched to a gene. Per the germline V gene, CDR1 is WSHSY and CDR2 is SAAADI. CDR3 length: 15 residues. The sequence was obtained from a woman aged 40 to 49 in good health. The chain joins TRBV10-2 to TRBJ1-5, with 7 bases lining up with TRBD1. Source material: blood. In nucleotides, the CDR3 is TGCGCCAGCAGTGAGGTGACAGGGCACAATCAGCCCCAGCATTTT. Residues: CASSEVTGHNQPQHF.